This is a list of T cell receptor beta chains from one sample in a study of long-term antiretroviral therapy in people with HIV. Only in-frame clones appear in the TCRdb table, and some are missing; sequencing was by immunoSEQ multiplex PCR. The data show around 33,000 clones, roughly four fifths seen once. Specimen: unsorted PBMCs, collected 0.4 years before starting antiretroviral therapy. The receptors were sampled from a man between 18 and 35 years old with HIV. The CDR3 runs from the conserved cysteine through the conserved F or W. D genes are given only for firm matches. Not all rows give a size; the values are once, few, many and, for expanded clones, a class.

v_call: TRBV4-1
clone_size: once
d_call: .
j_call: TRBJ1-4
cdr3_nt: TGCGCCAGCAGCCAAGCGTTCGTTGGAAAACTGTTTTTT
cdr3_aa: CASSQAFVGKLFF

v_call: TRBV5-1
clone_size: .
d_call: .
j_call: TRBJ1-2
cdr3_nt: TGCGCCAGCAGCCGTGACCCGGGCCACTTCCTCTATGGCTACACCTTC
cdr3_aa: CASSRDPGHFLYGYTF

v_call: TRBV5-4
clone_size: once
d_call: .
j_call: TRBJ2-3
cdr3_nt: TGTGCCAGCAGCTTGGAGGATACGCAGTATTTT
cdr3_aa: CASSLEDTQYF

v_call: TRBV27
clone_size: .
d_call: TRBD2
j_call: TRBJ2-3
cdr3_nt: TGTGCCAGCAGTTCTCGGACTAGAATGAGCACAGATACGCAGTATTTT
cdr3_aa: CASSSRTRMSTDTQYF

v_call: TRBV30
clone_size: .
d_call: .
j_call: TRBJ1-1
cdr3_nt: TGTGCCTGGACATGGTCCAGGTGGGGGTGGGGCACTGAAGCTTTCTTT
cdr3_aa: CAWTWSRWGWGTEAFF

v_call: TRBV4-1
clone_size: .
d_call: TRBD1
j_call: TRBJ1-1
cdr3_nt: TGCGCCAGCAGCCAAGAGACAGGGAGCACTGAAGCTTTCTTT
cdr3_aa: CASSQETGSTEAFF

v_call: TRBV30
clone_size: .
d_call: .
j_call: TRBJ2-1
cdr3_nt: TGTGCCTGGAGCTCCGGAGTCTACAATGAGCAGTTCTTC
cdr3_aa: CAWSSGVYNEQFF

v_call: TRBV6-1
clone_size: .
d_call: .
j_call: TRBJ2-3
cdr3_nt: TGTGCCAGCAGTGAGAGGGGTTTGTCTAGTCTGGCAGATACGCAGTATTTT
cdr3_aa: CASSERGLSSLADTQYF

v_call: TRBV10-3
clone_size: .
d_call: .
j_call: TRBJ2-7
cdr3_nt: TGTGCCATCAGAGGGGAATACGAGCAGTACTTC
cdr3_aa: CAIRGEYEQYF

v_call: TRBV14
clone_size: .
d_call: .
j_call: TRBJ1-1
cdr3_nt: TGTGCCAGCAGCCAAGGGTTCAGGGCTGAAGCTTTCTTT
cdr3_aa: CASSQGFRAEAFF

v_call: TRBV19
clone_size: .
d_call: TRBD1
j_call: TRBJ2-1
cdr3_nt: TGTGCCAGTAGTATAATTGTCGGGACAGGGGAAGACAATGAGCAGTTCTTC
cdr3_aa: CASSIIVGTGEDNEQFF

v_call: TRBV10-3
clone_size: .
d_call: .
j_call: TRBJ2-7
cdr3_nt: TGTGCCATCAGTGCCCCGGACAGAACCTACGAGCAGTACTTC
cdr3_aa: CAISAPDRTYEQYF

v_call: TRBV28
clone_size: .
d_call: TRBD2
j_call: TRBJ2-2
cdr3_nt: TGTGCCAGCACCGAGGGAGGGTTGACCGGGGAGCTGTTTTTT
cdr3_aa: CASTEGGLTGELFF

v_call: TRBV7-8
clone_size: .
d_call: TRBD1
j_call: TRBJ1-3
cdr3_nt: TGTGCCAGCAGCTTAGTCCCCGTACAGGGGGTCAGAAACACCATATATTTT
cdr3_aa: CASSLVPVQGVRNTIYF

v_call: TRBV4-2
clone_size: .
d_call: .
j_call: TRBJ2-7
cdr3_nt: TGTGCCAGCAGCCAAGATCTAGTCTACGAGCAGTACTTC
cdr3_aa: CASSQDLVYEQYF

v_call: TRBV19
clone_size: .
d_call: .
j_call: TRBJ1-1
cdr3_nt: TGTGCCAGTAGTATAGGGGGAACTTTCGAGGCTTTCTTT
cdr3_aa: CASSIGGTFEAFF

v_call: TRBV6-5
clone_size: .
d_call: TRBD1
j_call: TRBJ1-1
cdr3_nt: TGTGCCAGCAGCGCCGGGACAGCAACTGAAGCTTTCTTT
cdr3_aa: CASSAGTATEAFF

v_call: TRBV6-6
clone_size: .
d_call: .
j_call: TRBJ1-3
cdr3_nt: TGTGCCAGCAGTTACGGGGAAGAGGGAAACACCATATATTTT
cdr3_aa: CASSYGEEGNTIYF

v_call: TRBV14
clone_size: .
d_call: TRBD1
j_call: TRBJ2-7
cdr3_nt: TGTGCCAGCAGCCCGGGGACAGGGATCTCCGTCTACGAGCAGTACTTC
cdr3_aa: CASSPGTGISVYEQYF

v_call: TRBV6-1
clone_size: once
d_call: .
j_call: TRBJ1-4
cdr3_nt: TGTGCCAGCAGTGCCTACTTGCAGGGTCGGGTTTTT
cdr3_aa: CASSAYLQGRVF

v_call: TRBV30
clone_size: .
d_call: .
j_call: TRBJ1-4
cdr3_nt: TGTGCCTGTACTCGTCAGGGAAATGAAAAACTGTTTTTT
cdr3_aa: CACTRQGNEKLFF

v_call: TRBV30
clone_size: .
d_call: .
j_call: TRBJ1-4
cdr3_nt: TGTGCCTGGAGTGAACTGATAAATGAAAAACTGTTTTTT
cdr3_aa: CAWSELINEKLFF

v_call: TRBV5-5
clone_size: once
d_call: .
j_call: TRBJ2-7
cdr3_nt: TGTGCCAGCAGCTTGGACGTGGCACCAGTATACGAGCAGTACTTC
cdr3_aa: CASSLDVAPVYEQYF

v_call: TRBV12-2
clone_size: .
d_call: .
j_call: TRBJ2-7
cdr3_nt: TGTGCAAGTCGCTTAGCGCTGTTGTGGGACAGGGGAATCGGGCGCTACGAGCAGTACTTC
cdr3_aa: CASRLALLWDRGIGRYEQYF

v_call: TRBV2
clone_size: .
d_call: .
j_call: TRBJ1-2
cdr3_nt: TGTGCCAGCAGGACCCAGGGTATCTATGGCTACACCTTC
cdr3_aa: CASRTQGIYGYTF